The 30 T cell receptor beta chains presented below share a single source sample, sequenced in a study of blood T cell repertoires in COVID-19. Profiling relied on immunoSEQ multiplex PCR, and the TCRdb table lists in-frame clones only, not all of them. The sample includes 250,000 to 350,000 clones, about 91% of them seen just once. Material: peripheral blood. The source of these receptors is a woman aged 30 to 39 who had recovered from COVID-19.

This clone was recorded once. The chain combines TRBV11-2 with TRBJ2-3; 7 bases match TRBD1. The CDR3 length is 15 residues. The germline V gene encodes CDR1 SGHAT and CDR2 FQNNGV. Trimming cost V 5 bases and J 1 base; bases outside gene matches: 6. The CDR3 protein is CASSQNRGGTDTQYF. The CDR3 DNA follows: TGTGCCAGCAGCCAAAACAGGGGTGGCACAGATACGCAGTATTTT.

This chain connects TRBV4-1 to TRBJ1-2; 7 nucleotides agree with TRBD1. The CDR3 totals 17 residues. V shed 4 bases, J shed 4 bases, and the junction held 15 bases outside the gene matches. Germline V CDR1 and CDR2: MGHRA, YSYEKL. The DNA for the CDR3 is TGCGCCAGCAGCCGAAGTAGCCGGGACAGCGAAATCTATGGCTACACCTTC. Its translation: CASSRSSRDSEIYGYTF.

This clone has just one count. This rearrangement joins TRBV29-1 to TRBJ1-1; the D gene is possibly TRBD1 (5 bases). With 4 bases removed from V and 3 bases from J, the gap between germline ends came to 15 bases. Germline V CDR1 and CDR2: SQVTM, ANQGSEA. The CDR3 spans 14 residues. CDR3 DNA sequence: TGCAGCGTTGTTCGAACCCCGGGGGACACTGAAGCTTTCTTT. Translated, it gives CSVVRTPGDTEAFF.

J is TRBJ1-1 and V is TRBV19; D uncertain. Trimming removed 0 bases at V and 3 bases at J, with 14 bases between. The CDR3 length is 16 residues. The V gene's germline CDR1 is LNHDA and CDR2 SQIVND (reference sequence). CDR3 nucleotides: TGTGCCAGTAGTATAGATCGATGGGGAGGAGACACTGAAGCTTTCTTT. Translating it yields CASSIDRWGGDTEAFF.

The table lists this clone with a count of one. CDR3 amino acids: CSARTAGQFF. DNA for the CDR3: TGCAGTGCTAGAACAGCAGGGCAGTTCTTT. The chain carries TRBV20-1 and TRBJ1-1; possibly TRBD1 for D (5 bases). Looked up from germline, CDR1 is DFQATT and CDR2 is SNEGSKA (reference sequence). V was trimmed by 2 bases and J by 14 bases, leaving 12 bases between them. The CDR3 is made up of 10 amino acids.

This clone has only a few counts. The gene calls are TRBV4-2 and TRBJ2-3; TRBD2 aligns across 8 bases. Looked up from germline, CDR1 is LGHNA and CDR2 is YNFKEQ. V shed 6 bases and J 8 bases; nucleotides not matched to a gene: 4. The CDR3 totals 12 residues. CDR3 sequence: CASRGAGATQYF. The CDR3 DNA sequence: TGTGCCAGCAGGGGAGCGGGGGCTACGCAGTATTTT.

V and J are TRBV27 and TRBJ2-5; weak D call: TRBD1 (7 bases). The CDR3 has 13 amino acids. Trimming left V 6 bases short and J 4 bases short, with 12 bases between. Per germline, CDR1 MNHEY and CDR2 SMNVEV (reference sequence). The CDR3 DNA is TGTGCCAGCAGCCCGCAGGGGGGAGAGACCCAGTACTTC. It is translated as CASSPQGGETQYF.

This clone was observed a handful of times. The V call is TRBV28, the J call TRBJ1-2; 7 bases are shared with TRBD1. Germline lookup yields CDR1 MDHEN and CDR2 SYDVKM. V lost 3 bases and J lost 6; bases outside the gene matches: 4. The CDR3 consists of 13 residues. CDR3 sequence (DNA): TGTGCCAGCAGTTTGGGGACAGATAATGGCTACACCTTC. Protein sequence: CASSLGTDNGYTF.

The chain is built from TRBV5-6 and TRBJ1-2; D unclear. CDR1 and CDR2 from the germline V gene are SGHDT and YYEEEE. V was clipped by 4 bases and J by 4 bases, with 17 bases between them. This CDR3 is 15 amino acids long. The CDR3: CASSRMQAAGYGYTF. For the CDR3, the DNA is TGTGCCAGCAGCCGTATGCAGGCCGCCGGCTATGGCTACACCTTC.

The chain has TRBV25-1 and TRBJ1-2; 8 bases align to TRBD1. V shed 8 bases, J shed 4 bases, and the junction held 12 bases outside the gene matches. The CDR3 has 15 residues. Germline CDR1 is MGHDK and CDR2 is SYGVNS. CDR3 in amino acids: CASEESRGRGYGYTF. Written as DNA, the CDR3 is TGTGCCAGCGAAGAATCCAGGGGGCGCGGCTATGGCTACACCTTC.

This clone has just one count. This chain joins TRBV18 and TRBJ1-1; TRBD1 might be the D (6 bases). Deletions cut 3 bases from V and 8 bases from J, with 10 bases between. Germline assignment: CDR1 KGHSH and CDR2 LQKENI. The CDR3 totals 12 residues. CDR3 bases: TGTGCCAGCTCACCTAGGGACAACGAAGCTTTCTTT. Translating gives CASSPRDNEAFF.

CDR3 protein: CASSLNRGEETQYF. Written as DNA, the CDR3 is TGTGCCAGCAGCTTAAATCGCGGGGAAGAGACCCAGTACTTC. The chain uses TRBV7-2 and TRBJ2-5, with D perhaps TRBD2 (6 bases). The CDR3 has 14 amino acids. CDR1 and CDR2 from the germline V gene are SGHTA and FQGNSA. Trimming took 2 bases from V and 3 from J, leaving 10 bases between them.

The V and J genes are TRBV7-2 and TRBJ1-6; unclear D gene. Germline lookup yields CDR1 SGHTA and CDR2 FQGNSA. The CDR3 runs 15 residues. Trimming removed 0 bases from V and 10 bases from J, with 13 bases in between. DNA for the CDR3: TGTGCCAGCAGCTTAGCCGGAGGTAGTCAGTCACCCCTCCACTTT. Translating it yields CASSLAGGSQSPLHF.

The CDR3 protein is CASSIPGGGTEAFF. DNA of the CDR3: TGTGCCAGTAGTATTCCAGGGGGCGGCACTGAAGCTTTCTTT. This rearrangement joins TRBV19 to TRBJ1-1; 8 bases align to TRBD1. The germline V gene encodes CDR1 LNHDA and CDR2 SQIVND (reference sequence). This CDR3 contains 14 residues. V was clipped by 3 bases and J by 4 bases; unmatched bases: 4.

CDR3 sequence (DNA): TGCGCCAGCAGCCCAAACAGGGGTCAGCCCCAGCATTTT. Protein product: CASSPNRGQPQHF. V usage is TRBV4-3 and J usage is TRBJ1-5, with 7 bases fitting TRBD1. CDR1 LGHNA and CDR2 YSLEER come from the germline V gene. The CDR3 has 13 amino acids. The J segment lost 6 bases and the V segment lost 4 bases, leaving 3 bases of the junction unmatched.

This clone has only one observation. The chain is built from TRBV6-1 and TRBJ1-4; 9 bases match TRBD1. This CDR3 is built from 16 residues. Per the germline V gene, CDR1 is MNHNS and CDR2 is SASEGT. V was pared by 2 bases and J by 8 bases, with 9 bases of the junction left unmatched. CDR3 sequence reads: CASSELTTGGIEKLFF. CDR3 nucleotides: TGTGCCAGCAGTGAATTGACGACAGGGGGTATCGAAAAACTGTTTTTT.

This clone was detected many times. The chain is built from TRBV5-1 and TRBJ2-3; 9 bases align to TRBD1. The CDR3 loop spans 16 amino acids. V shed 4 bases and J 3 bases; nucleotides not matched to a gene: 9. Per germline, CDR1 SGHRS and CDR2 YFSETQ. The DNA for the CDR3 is TGCGCCAGCAGCCCCAGGGGACAGGGTGCGACAGATACGCAGTATTTT. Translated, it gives CASSPRGQGATDTQYF. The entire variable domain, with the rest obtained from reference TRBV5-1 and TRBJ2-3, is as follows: KAGVTQTPRYLIKTRGQQVTLSCSPISGHRSVSWYQQTPGQGLQFLFEYFSETQRNKGNFPGRFSGRQFSNSRSEMNVSTLELGDSALYLCASSPRGQGATDTQYFGPGTRLTVL.

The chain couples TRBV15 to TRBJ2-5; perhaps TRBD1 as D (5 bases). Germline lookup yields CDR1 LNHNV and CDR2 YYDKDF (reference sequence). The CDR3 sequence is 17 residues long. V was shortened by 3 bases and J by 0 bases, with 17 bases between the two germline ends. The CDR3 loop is CATSSPDTAQYQETQYF. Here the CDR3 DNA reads TGTGCCACCAGCAGCCCGGACACCGCCCAGTACCAAGAGACCCAGTACTTC. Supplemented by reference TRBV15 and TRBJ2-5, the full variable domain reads DAMVIQNPRYQVTQFGKPVTLSCSQTLNHNVMYWYQQKSSQAPKLLFHYYDKDFNNEADTPDNFQSRRPNTSFCFLDIRSPGLGDTAMYLCATSSPDTAQYQETQYFGPGTRLLVL.

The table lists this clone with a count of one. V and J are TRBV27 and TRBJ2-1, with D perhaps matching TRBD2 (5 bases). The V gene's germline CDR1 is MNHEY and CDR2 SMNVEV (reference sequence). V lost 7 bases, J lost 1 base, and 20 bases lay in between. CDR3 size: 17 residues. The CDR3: CASTLRRDALSYNEQFF. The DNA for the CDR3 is TGTGCCAGCACCCTGCGCCGGGATGCGCTTTCCTACAATGAGCAGTTCTTC.

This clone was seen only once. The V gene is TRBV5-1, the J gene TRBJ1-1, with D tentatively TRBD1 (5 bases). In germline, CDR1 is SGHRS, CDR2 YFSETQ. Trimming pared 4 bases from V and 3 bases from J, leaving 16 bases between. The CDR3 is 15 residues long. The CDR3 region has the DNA TGCGCCAGCAGCCCGGCGGCAGGGTTGTACACTGAAGCTTTCTTT. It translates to CASSPAAGLYTEAFF.

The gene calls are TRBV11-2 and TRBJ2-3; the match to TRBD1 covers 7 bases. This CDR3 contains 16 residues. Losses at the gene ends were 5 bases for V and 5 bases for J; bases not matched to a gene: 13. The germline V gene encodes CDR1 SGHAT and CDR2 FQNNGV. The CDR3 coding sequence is TGTGCCAGCAGCGGCTACAGGGGCCAGATTGAAGATACGCAGTATTTT. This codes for CASSGYRGQIEDTQYF. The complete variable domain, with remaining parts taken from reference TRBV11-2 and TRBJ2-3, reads EAGVAQSPRYKIIEKRQSVAFWCNPISGHATLYWYQQILGQGPKLLIQFQNNGVVDDSQLPKDRFSAERLKGVDSTLKIQPAKLEDSAVYLCASSGYRGQIEDTQYFGPGTRLTVL.

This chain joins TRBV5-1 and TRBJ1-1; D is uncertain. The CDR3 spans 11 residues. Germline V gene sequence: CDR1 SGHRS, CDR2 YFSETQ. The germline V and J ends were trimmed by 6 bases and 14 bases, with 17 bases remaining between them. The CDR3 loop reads CASTLSRDLFF. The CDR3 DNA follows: TGCGCCAGCACCTTAAGCCGGGATCTCTTCTTT. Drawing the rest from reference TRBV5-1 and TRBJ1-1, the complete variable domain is KAGVTQTPRYLIKTRGQQVTLSCSPISGHRSVSWYQQTPGQGLQFLFEYFSETQRNKGNFPGRFSGRQFSNSRSEMNVSTLELGDSALYLCASTLSRDLFFGQGTRLTVV.

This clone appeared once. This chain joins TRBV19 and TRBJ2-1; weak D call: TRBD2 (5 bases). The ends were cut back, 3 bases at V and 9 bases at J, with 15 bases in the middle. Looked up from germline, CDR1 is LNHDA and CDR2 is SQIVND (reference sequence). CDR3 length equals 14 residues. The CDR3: CASSITGNGVEQFF. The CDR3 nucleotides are TGTGCCAGTAGTATCACGGGGAACGGGGTTGAGCAGTTCTTC. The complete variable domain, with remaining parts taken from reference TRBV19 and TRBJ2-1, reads DGGITQSPKYLFRKEGQNVTLSCEQNLNHDAMYWYRQDPGQGLRLIYYSQIVNDFQKGDIAEGYSVSREKKESFPLTVTSAQKNPTAFYLCASSITGNGVEQFFGPGTRLTVL.

In nucleotides, the CDR3 is TGCGCCAGCAGTTCGGTACTGAGCACAGATACGCAGTATTTT. It codes for CASSSVLSTDTQYF. V and J are TRBV5-1 and TRBJ2-3; D gene uncertain. This CDR3 has 14 residues. The V end lost 5 bases, the J end lost 0 bases, and 10 bases lay between the germline ends. The V gene's germline CDR1 is SGHRS and CDR2 YFSETQ.

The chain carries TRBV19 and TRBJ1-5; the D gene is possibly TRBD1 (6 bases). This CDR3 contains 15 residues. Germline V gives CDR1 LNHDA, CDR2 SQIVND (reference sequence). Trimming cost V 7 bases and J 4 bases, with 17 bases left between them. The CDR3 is CASNKQGGQNQPQHF. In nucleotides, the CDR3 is TGTGCCAGTAACAAACAGGGTGGCCAGAATCAGCCCCAGCATTTT.

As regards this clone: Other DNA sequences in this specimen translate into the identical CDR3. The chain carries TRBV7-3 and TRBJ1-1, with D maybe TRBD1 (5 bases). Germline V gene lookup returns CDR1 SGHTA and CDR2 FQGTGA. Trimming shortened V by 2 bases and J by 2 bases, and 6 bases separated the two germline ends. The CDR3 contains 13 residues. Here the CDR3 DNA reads TGTGCCAGCAGCTTACAGGGAAACACTGAAGCTTTCTTT. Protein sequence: CASSLQGNTEAFF.

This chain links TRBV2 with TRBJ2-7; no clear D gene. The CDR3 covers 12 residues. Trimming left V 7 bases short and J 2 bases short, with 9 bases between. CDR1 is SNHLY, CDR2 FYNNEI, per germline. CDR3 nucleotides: TGTGCCAGCAACGCAGGAACCTACGAGCAGTACTTC. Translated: CASNAGTYEQYF.

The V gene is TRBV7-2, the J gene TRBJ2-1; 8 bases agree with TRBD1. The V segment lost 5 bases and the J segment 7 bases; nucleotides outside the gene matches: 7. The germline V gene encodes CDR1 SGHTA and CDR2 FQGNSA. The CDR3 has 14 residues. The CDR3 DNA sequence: TGTGCCAGCAGCGTTCGACAGGGGTCGAATGAGCAGTTCTTC. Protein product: CASSVRQGSNEQFF.

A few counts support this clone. For the CDR3, the DNA is TGTGCCAGCAGGTTCGACTTGTTTGGGACTGAAGCTTTCTTT. Amino acids: CASRFDLFGTEAFF. The V and J genes are TRBV6-5 and TRBJ1-1; D ambiguous. Germline assignment: CDR1 MNHEY and CDR2 SVGAGI. This CDR3 spans 14 amino acids. The V gene lost 6 bases and the J gene lost 5 bases, with 16 bases spanning the gap.

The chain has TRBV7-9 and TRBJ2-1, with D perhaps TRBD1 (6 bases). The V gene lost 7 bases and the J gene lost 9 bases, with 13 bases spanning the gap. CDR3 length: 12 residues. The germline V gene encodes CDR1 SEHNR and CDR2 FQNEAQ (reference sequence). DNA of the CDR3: TGTGCCAGCACCCTCAGGGACATTGAGCAGTTCTTC. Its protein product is CASTLRDIEQFF.